Listed below are T cell receptor delta chains from one sample, sequenced in a study of Vδ1+ human thymocytes. TCRdb re-called clones from the multiplex PCR reads via CATT. The sample lists roughly 76,000 delta-chain clones, approximately 37% seen once, with over 0.2% in the top ten. The specimen sequenced was Vdelta1+ gamma-delta thymocytes from the thymus. The receptors were gathered from a boy younger than two who had congenital heart surgery. The CDR3 runs from the conserved cysteine through the conserved F or W. The D gene is left open where the match is weak. Rows may omit the clone size; those that give it use once, few, many or a size class.

TRDD3	TRDJ1	-	TRDV1	TGTGCTCTTGGGGACAAGAGTGCCTACGAAGCTGGGGGATACGCGTACACCGATAAACTCATCTTT	CALGDKSAYEAGGYAYTDKLIF
-	TRDJ1	few	TRDV1	TGTGCTCTTGGGGATCTACCTCCCGGGTCTGACACCGATAAACTCATCTTT	CALGDLPPGSDTDKLIF
-	TRDJ1	few	TRDV1	TGTGCTCTTGGGGAACGCTGCTACGACTGGTCCTACACCGATAAACTCATCTTT	CALGERCYDWSYTDKLIF
-	TRDJ1	once	TRDV1	-	CALGDQPLGGDTRIPDKLIF
TRDD3	TRDJ1	-	TRDV2	TGTGCCCCTGTTGTGTGTACTGGGGGCCGCCGGACCGATAAACTCATCTTT	CAPVVCTGGRRTDKLIF
TRDD3	TRDJ1	few	TRDV1	TGTGCTCTTGGGGAACGGCGTTCCTCTTGGGGGATACGCCCCTACACCGATAAACTCATCTTT	CALGERRSSWGIRPYTDKLIF
-	TRDJ1	few	TRDV1	TGTGCTCCTGGGGAATCACAATCTTCCAACTGCTGGGGCCTTAAGTACACCGATAAACTCATCTTT	CAPGESQSSNCWGLKYTDKLIF
-	TRDJ1	-	TRDV1	TGTGCTCTTGGGTCCAACGGACGTTCCTACCGGGGGATTACCGATAAACTCATCTTT	CALGSNGRSYRGITDKLIF
-	TRDJ1	few	TRDV1	TGTGCTCTTGGGGAACTAGCCGGGGATAAACTCATCTTT	CALGELAGDKLIF
TRDD2	TRDJ1	-	TRDV1	TGTGCTCTTGGGGAGCGTCGCCCTTTCCTACGTATGTACACCGATAAACTCATCTTT	CALGERRPFLRMYTDKLIF
TRDD3	TRDJ1	few	TRDV1	TGTGCTCTTGGGGAACTCCCCACGTACTGGGGGAACGCAGGGTGGACCGATAAACTCATCTTT	CALGELPTYWGNAGWTDKLIF
TRDD3	TRDJ1	-	TRDV1	TGTGCTCTTGGGGCCCGCACGTCCTGGGGGATCCTCGGACTCATCTTT	CALGARTSWGILGLIF
-	TRDJ1	few	TRDV1	TGTGCTCTTGGGGAACTCGTACCGGGGGTCGCCACGTACACCGATAAACTCATCTTT	CALGELVPGVATYTDKLIF
TRDD3	TRDJ1	few	TRDV1	TGTGCTCTTGGGGAACCAATTACAGTACTGGGGGGATACACCGATAAACTCATCTTT	CALGEPITVLGGYTDKLIF
TRDD3	TRDJ1	-	TRDV2	TGTGCCTGTGATACAGCCATACTGGGGGATACGAGGTACACCGATAAACTCATCTTT	CACDTAILGDTRYTDKLIF
-	TRDJ1	-	TRDV1	TGTGCTCTTGGGACGTCCCGCGTACTGGACTTCACCGATAAACTCATCTTT	CALGTSRVLDFTDKLIF
-	TRDJ1	-	TRDV2	TGTGCCTGTGGCTGGGAGTACACCGATAAACTCATCTTT	CACGWEYTDKLIF
TRDD3	TRDJ1	few	TRDV1	TGTGCTCTTGGGGAACCCCCGCGAGAATGTCACCTTCCTAAGTACTGGGGGATACCCGATAAACTCATCTTT	CALGEPPRECHLPKYWGIPDKLIF
-	TRDJ1	-	TRDV1	TGTGCTCTTGGGGAGTCCCCGGGTGAGCCTGGGGTCTATCCCACCGATAAACTCATCTTT	CALGESPGEPGVYPTDKLIF
TRDD3	TRDJ1	few	TRDV1	TGTGCTCTTGGGGAACTAGCCCAGCTGGGGGATAAAGGGCCACACACCGATAAACTCATCTTT	CALGELAQLGDKGPHTDKLIF
-	TRDJ1	few	TRDV1	TGTGCTCTTGGGGGACCCCTCCGGGGTGGGGTAACCTCGTACACCGATAAACTCATCTTT	CALGGPLRGGVTSYTDKLIF
TRDD3	TRDJ1	-	TRDV1	TGTGCTCTTGGGGAACTAAGTCCTACGAGGGCTACTGGGGGATACGCGTTTTTCTTCTTT	CALGELSPTRATGGYAFFFF
-	TRDJ1	-	TRDV1	TGTGCTCTTGGGTGTTTGCCGGGTCGCGTCGTCACCGATAAACTCATCTTT	CALGCLPGRVVTDKLIF
TRDD3	TRDJ1	-	TRDV1	TGTGCTCTTGGGGACGCTACGGTACTGGGGGATGTGGACACCGATAAACTCATCTTT	CALGDATVLGDVDTDKLIF
-	TRDJ1	few	TRDV2	TGTGCCTACTCATACAGCACCGATAAACTCATCTTT	CAYSYSTDKLIF
-	TRDJ1	-	TRDV1	TGTGCTCTTGGAGAACAGGTCCTACGTGGGGGGGTCGATCACTTACACACCGATAAACTCATCTTT	CALGEQVLRGGVDHLHTDKLIF
TRDD3	TRDJ1	-	TRDV1	TGTGCTCTTGGGGAACTAGTAGCCCCCTATAAAGGATGGGGGATACGGAACACCGATAAACTCATCTTT	CALGELVAPYKGWGIRNTDKLIF
TRDD3	TRDJ1	-	TRDV1	TGTGCTCTTGGGGAACTAGTTCTACCGACTGGGGGACCCATGACCGACAAACTCATCTTT	CALGELVLPTGGPMTDKLIF
-	TRDJ1	-	TRDV3	TGTGCCTTCCGGACGTTAAGGAAGGGGGGGAGAACTACCGATAAACTCATCTTT	CAFRTLRKGGRTTDKLIF
TRDD3	TRDJ1	-	TRDV1	TGTGCTCTTGGGGAACTAAGGATCCCCAAACACTGGGGGATAATACCTAGGGAACTCATCTTT	CALGELRIPKHWGIIPRELIF
-	TRDJ1	-	TRDV1	TGTGCTCTTAGAAGACCGGGGTACGGACAGTACACCGATAAACTCATCTTT	CALRRPGYGQYTDKLIF
TRDD3	TRDJ1	few	TRDV1	TGTGCTCTTGGGGAACCCACTAACTGGGGGACCCCTTACACCGATAAACTCATCTTT	CALGEPTNWGTPYTDKLIF
TRDD3	TRDJ1	-	TRDV1	TGTGCTCTTGGGGAACTGTTACCCGGAGACTGGGGGGCGCGGAGCGATAAACTCATCTTT	CALGELLPGDWGARSDKLIF
TRDD3	TRDJ1	-	TRDV1	TGTGCTCTTGGGGAACTCTTCCTTTCTTTACTGGGGGTCCCGTACACCGATAAACTCATCTTT	CALGELFLSLLGVPYTDKLIF
TRDD3	TRDJ1	few	TRDV1	TGTGCTCTTGGGGATCTAACCTTCCCAAGACTTGGGGGATACACGAACACCGATAAACTCATCTTT	CALGDLTFPRLGGYTNTDKLIF
TRDD3	TRDJ1	few	TRDV1	TGTGCTCTTGGGGAACTCCCTTCCCGTGTACTGGGGGCTCTGTACACCGATAAACTCATCTTT	CALGELPSRVLGALYTDKLIF
-	TRDJ1	-	TRDV1	TGTGCTCTTGGGGACCTCGGACCTCACCATTTTCCCGATAAACTCATCTTT	CALGDLGPHHFPDKLIF
TRDD2	TRDJ1	-	TRDV1	TGTGCTCTTGGGGAACTGACCTTCCTACGAAGGATACCTCCTTCGTACGCCGATAAACTCATCTTT	CALGELTFLRRIPPSYADKLIF
TRDD3	TRDJ1	-	TRAV29/DV5	TGTGCAGCATCTAACGTGGGTGTACTGGGGGTTGTCTACACCGATAAACTCATCTTT	CAASNVGVLGVVYTDKLIF
-	TRDJ1	-	TRDV1	TGTGCTCTTGGGGAAGGGGGTTTCCCCCGGTACACCGATAAACTCATCTTT	CALGEGGFPRYTDKLIF
TRDD3	TRDJ1	few	TRDV1	TGTGCTCTTGGGGACGCTCCCTGTCGCTCTACTGGGGACAAGTACACCGATAAACTCATCTTT	CALGDAPCRSTGDKYTDKLIF
-	TRDJ1	-	TRDV1	TGTGCTCTTGGGGAAAAAAGTCGGGACACCGATAAACTCATCTTT	CALGEKSRDTDKLIF
TRDD3	TRDJ1	-	TRDV1	TGTGCTCTTGGGGTCGCGGCTTCCTACTGGGGGATACGCTACGACACCGATAAACTCATCTTT	CALGVAASYWGIRYDTDKLIF
TRDD3	TRDJ1	-	TRDV1	TGTGCTCTTGGGGGTTTCCTAGGGTCTTACTGGGGGATACGGTACACCGATAAACTCATCTTT	CALGGFLGSYWGIRYTDKLIF